The 11 T cell receptor beta chains listed next were all sequenced from one sample in a study of blood T cell repertoires in COVID-19. Only in-frame clones appear in the TCRdb table, and some are missing; sequencing was by immunoSEQ multiplex PCR. The data contain 390,000 or so clones, 90% of them singletons. Sequenced: peripheral blood. Receptors originate from a man younger than 35 with active or convalescent COVID-19.

V and J are TRBV5-6 and TRBJ1-6, with D tentatively TRBD1 (6 bases). Germline V CDR1 and CDR2: SGHDT, YYEEEE. The CDR3 has 15 amino acids. Between the trimmed V and J ends, which lost 3 bases and 9 bases, there was a span of 16 bases. The CDR3 bases are TGTGCCAGCAGCTCGGGACATAACGGATTTTCACCCCTCCACTTT. Its translation: CASSSGHNGFSPLHF. Full variable domain (outside the CDR3, taken from reference TRBV5-6 and TRBJ1-6): DAGVTQSPTHLIKTRGQQVTLRCSPKSGHDTVSWYQQALGQGPQFIFQYYEEEERQRGNFPDRFSGHQFPNYSSELNVNALLLGDSALYLCASSSGHNGFSPLHFGNGTRLTVT.

CDR3 in amino acids: CASSLARIAGVAYNEQFF. In DNA form, the CDR3 reads TGTGCCAGCAGCTTGGCCCGAATTGCGGGAGTAGCCTACAATGAGCAGTTCTTC. The chain recombines TRBV5-4 with TRBJ2-1, with 7 positions matching TRBD2. The CDR3 length is 18 residues. Germline values: CDR1 SGHNT, CDR2 YYREEE (reference sequence). J lost 2 bases, V lost 0 bases, and 11 bases had no gene match.

The V gene is TRBV7-2, the J gene TRBJ1-6; D is uncertain. This CDR3 has 12 residues. Per the germline V gene, CDR1 is SGHTA and CDR2 is FQGNSA. The V gene lost 1 base and the J gene lost 11 bases, with 6 bases spanning the gap. CDR3 coding DNA: TGTGCCAGCAGCTTAGGATTAGCACCCCTCCACTTT. It is translated as CASSLGLAPLHF.

This chain uses TRBV2 with TRBJ1-3; a possible D gene is TRBD1 (5 bases). The V gene lost 6 bases and the J gene lost 0 bases, with 12 bases spanning the gap. The CDR3 is 15 amino acids. Germline CDR1 SNHLY, CDR2 FYNNEI. CDR3 sequence reads: CASREQVNSGNTIYF. As DNA, the CDR3 is TGTGCCAGCAGGGAACAGGTGAACTCTGGAAACACCATATATTTT. Drawing the rest from reference TRBV2 and TRBJ1-3, the complete variable domain is EPEVTQTPSHQVTQMGQEVILRCVPISNHLYFYWYRQILGQKVEFLVSFYNNEISEKSEIFDDQFSVERPDGSNFTLKIRSTKLEDSAMYFCASREQVNSGNTIYFGEGSWLTVV.

The table lists this clone with a few counts. The chain uses TRBV9 and TRBJ2-3; 7 bases are a match to TRBD2. There are 15 residues in the CDR3. The V gene's germline CDR1 is SGDLS and CDR2 YYNGEE. J gave up 3 bases and V 0 bases, and 4 bases lay outside the gene matches. As DNA, the CDR3 is TGTGCCAGCAGCGTAGGTCCGGGAGGAACAGATACGCAGTATTTT. It yields the protein CASSVGPGGTDTQYF.

The J gene is TRBJ2-5, the V gene TRBV19; weak D call: TRBD1 (5 bases). Trimming removed 6 bases from V and 1 base from J, with 9 bases in between. CDR3 length equals 13 residues. Germline V gene sequence: CDR1 LNHDA, CDR2 SQIVND (reference sequence). The CDR3 loop reads CASRLQGQETQYF. The CDR3 region has the DNA TGTGCCAGTAGGTTGCAGGGCCAAGAGACCCAGTACTTC.

The V gene is TRBV24-1, the J gene TRBJ1-1; the D gene is possibly TRBD1 (5 bases). This CDR3 is built from 14 residues. Germline V CDR1 and CDR2: KGHDR, SFDVKD. V lost 4 bases, J lost 2 bases, and 10 bases lay in between. The CDR3 DNA reads TGTGCCACCAGTGACCGCGGACACAACACTGAAGCTTTCTTT. Its protein product is CATSDRGHNTEAFF.

The DNA of the CDR3 is TGTGCCAGAGCGCCTGGCAGGGGGCCTCCTAATGAAAAACTGTTTTTT. Amino acids: CARAPGRGPPNEKLFF. The chain recombines TRBV5-3 with TRBJ1-4; 8 bases map to TRBD1. TRBV5-3 is sorted into the ORF group, with uncertain function. V dropped 7 bases and J dropped 3; count of bases not matched to a gene: 11. The CDR3 consists of 16 residues.

This rearrangement joins TRBV29-1 to TRBJ2-1; 9 positions agree with TRBD2. V trimming: 7 bases; J trimming: 2 bases; junction bases outside the gene matches: 6. The germline CDR1 and CDR2 sequences are SQVTM and ANQGSEA. This CDR3 is 14 amino acids long. DNA for the CDR3: TGCAGCGGGCGTAAGCGGGGGGCCTACAATGAGCAGTTCTTC. Translation: CSGRKRGAYNEQFF.

This chain joins TRBV5-1 and TRBJ2-3; D perhaps matches TRBD1 (6 bases). The germline gives CDR1 SGHRS, CDR2 YFSETQ. V was clipped by 5 bases and J by 4 bases, with 17 bases between them. The CDR3 extends over 15 amino acids. The CDR3 DNA sequence: TGCGCCAGCAGTTTGAGGGCCACAGGGCCAGATACGCAGTATTTT. Translating gives CASSLRATGPDTQYF.

The genes are TRBV28 and TRBJ2-1; the match to TRBD1 covers 9 bases. Germline V CDR1 and CDR2: MDHEN, SYDVKM. J lost 2 bases, V lost 5 bases, and 7 bases had no gene match. The CDR3 totals 16 residues. The chain's CDR3 is CASSLGQGSTYNEQFF. In DNA, the CDR3 is TGTGCCAGCAGTCTGGGACAGGGCTCGACCTACAATGAGCAGTTCTTC.